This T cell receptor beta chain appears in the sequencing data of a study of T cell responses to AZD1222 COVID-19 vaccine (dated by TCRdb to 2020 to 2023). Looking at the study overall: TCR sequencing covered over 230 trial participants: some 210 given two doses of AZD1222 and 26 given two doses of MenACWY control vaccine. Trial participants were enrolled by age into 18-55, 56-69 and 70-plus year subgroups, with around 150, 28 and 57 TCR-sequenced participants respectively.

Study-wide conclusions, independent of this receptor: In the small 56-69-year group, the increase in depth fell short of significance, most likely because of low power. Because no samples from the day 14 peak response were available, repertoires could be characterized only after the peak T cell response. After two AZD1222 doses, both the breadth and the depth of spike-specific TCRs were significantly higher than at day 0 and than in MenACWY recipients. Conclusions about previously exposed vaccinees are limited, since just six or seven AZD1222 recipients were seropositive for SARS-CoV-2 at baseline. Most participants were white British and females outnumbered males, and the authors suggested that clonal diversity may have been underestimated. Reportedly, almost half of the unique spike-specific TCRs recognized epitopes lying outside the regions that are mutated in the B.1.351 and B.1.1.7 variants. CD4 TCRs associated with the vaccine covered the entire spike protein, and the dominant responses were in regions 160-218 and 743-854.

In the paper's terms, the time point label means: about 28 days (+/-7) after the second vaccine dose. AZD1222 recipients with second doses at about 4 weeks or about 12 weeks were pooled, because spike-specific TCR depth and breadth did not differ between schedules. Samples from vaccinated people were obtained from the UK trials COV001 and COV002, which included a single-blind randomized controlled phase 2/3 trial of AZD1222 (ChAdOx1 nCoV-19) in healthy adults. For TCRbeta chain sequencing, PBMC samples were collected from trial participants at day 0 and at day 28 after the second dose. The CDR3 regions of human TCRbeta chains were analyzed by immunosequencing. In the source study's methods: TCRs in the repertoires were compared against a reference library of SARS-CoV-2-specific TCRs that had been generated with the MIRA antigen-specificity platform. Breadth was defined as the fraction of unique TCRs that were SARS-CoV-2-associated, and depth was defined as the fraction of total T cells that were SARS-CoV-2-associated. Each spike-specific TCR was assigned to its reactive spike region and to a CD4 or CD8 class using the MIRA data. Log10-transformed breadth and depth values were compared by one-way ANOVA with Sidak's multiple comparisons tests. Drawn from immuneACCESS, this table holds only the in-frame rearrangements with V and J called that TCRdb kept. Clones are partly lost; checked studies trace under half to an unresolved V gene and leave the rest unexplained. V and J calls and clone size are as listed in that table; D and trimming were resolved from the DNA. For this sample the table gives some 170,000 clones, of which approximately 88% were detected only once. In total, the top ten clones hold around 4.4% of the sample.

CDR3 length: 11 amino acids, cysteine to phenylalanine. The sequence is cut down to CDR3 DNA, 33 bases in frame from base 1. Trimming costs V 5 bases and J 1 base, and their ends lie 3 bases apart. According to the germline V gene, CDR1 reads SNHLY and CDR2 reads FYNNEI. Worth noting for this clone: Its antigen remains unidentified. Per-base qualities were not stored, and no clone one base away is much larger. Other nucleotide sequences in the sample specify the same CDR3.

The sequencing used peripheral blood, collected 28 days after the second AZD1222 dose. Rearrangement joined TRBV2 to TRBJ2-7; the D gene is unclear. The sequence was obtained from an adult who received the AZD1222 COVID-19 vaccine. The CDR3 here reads CASSFSYEQYF. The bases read TGTGCCAGCAGTTTTTCCTACGAGCAGTACTTC.